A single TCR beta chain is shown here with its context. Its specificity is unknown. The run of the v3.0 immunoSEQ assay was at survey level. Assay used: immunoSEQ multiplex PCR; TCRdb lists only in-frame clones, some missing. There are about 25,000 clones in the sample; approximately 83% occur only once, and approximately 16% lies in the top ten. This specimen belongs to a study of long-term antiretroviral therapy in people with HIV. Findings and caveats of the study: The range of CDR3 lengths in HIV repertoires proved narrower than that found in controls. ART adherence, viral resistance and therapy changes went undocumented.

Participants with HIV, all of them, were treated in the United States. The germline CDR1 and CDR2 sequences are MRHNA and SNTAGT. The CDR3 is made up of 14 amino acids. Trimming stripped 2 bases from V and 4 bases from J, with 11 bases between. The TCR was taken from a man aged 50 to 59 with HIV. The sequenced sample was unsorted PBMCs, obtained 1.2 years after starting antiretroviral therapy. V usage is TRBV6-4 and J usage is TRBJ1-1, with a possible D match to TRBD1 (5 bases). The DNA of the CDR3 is TGTGCCAGCAGTGACACATCAAGGGGCACTGAAGCTTTCTTT. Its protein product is CASSDTSRGTEAFF.